The 9 T cell receptor beta chains below were found in one sample sequenced in a study of cytomegalovirus exposure and HLA in healthy donors. The PCR contained 60 Vbeta and 13 Jbeta primers. The assay was immunoSEQ multiplex PCR, and TCRdb's table has in-frame clones only and misses some. The table shows some 100,000 clones, with 65% to 85% occurring only once. The sequenced sample was PBMCs. These receptors originate from a female donor in good health and CMV-seropositive.

The chain has TRBV19 and TRBJ1-1, with a possible D match to TRBD1 (6 bases). Trimming shortened V by 8 bases and J by 6 bases, and 19 bases separated the two germline ends. Germline CDR1 reads LNHDA; CDR2 reads SQIVND (reference sequence). The CDR3 spans 14 residues. This CDR3 is CASVTRDKRSEAFF. CDR3 coding DNA: TGTGCCAGTGTTACCCGGGACAAAAGATCTGAAGCTTTCTTT.

The chain has TRBV30 and TRBJ1-1; D not certain. Germline CDR1 reads GTSNPN; CDR2 reads SVGIG (reference sequence). V shed 1 base and J shed 4 bases, with 13 bases lying between them. The CDR3 extends over 14 amino acids. CDR3 in amino acids: CAWSANSGFTEAFF. CDR3 in DNA: TGTGCCTGGAGTGCTAACAGCGGCTTCACTGAAGCTTTCTTT.

CDR3 loop: CASSLGGFRTENGYTF. The CDR3 DNA is TGTGCCAGCAGCTTAGGGGGCTTTCGGACAGAAAATGGCTACACCTTC. The J gene is TRBJ1-2, the V gene TRBV7-2, with a possible D match to TRBD1 (6 bases). The germline gives CDR1 SGHTA, CDR2 FQGNSA. The length of the CDR3 is 16 residues. V gave up 1 base and J gave up 6 bases, with 18 bases separating them.

This clone has only a few counts. The rearrangement uses TRBV6-5 and TRBJ1-3; perhaps TRBD1 as D (6 bases). Trimming removed 8 bases from V and 7 bases from J, with 21 bases in between. CDR1 and CDR2 (germline): MNHEY, SVGAGI. This CDR3 has 15 amino acids. The CDR3 nucleotides read TGTGCCAGCTCCCCGACAGGCTCGGACGGGAACACCATATATTTT. Amino acid sequence: CASSPTGSDGNTIYF.

This sequence joins TRBV6-6 and TRBJ1-3; D call uncertain. The CDR3 contains 15 residues. Germline V lookup: CDR1 MNHNY, CDR2 SVGAGI (reference sequence). Trimming shortened V by 10 bases and J by 0 bases, and 16 bases separated the two germline ends. The CDR3 DNA is TGTGCCACCGGGTGGGTGGCAGACTCTGGAAACACCATATATTTT. It yields the protein CATGWVADSGNTIYF.

This clone was seen only once. The chain uses TRBV7-9 and TRBJ2-7, with 7 bases lining up with TRBD1. The germline V gene has CDR1 SEHNR and CDR2 FQNEAQ (reference sequence). CDR3 length: 13 amino acids. V was clipped by 1 base and J by 5 bases; unmatched bases: 2. The CDR3 spells CASSLDQGDEQYF. CDR3 DNA: TGTGCCAGCAGCTTAGATCAGGGGGACGAGCAGTACTTC.

Note on this clone: This specimen includes other DNA sequences encoding the same CDR3. The V call is TRBV7-3, the J call TRBJ1-1; possible D gene TRBD1, 6 bases. The CDR3 totals 13 residues. The V gene's germline CDR1 is SGHTA and CDR2 FQGTGA. Between the trimmed V and J ends, which lost 3 bases and 1 base, there was a span of 6 bases. This CDR3 is CASSLDRNTEAFF. Written as DNA, the CDR3 is TGTGCCAGCAGCTTGGACAGGAACACTGAAGCTTTCTTT.

The rearrangement joins TRBV28 to TRBJ2-5, with a tentative D call TRBD2 (7 bases). The CDR3 is 14 residues long. V lost 6 bases and J 5 bases, leaving 16 bases between the germline ends. Germline V CDR1 and CDR2: MDHEN, SYDVKM. The CDR3 DNA sequence: TGTGCCAGCAGAATGGCGGGGGCTGTGGAGACCCAGTACTTC. It translates to CASRMAGAVETQYF. Filled out from reference TRBV28 and TRBJ2-5, the complete variable domain reads DVKVTQSSRYLVKRTGEKVFLECVQDMDHENMFWYRQDPGLGLRLIYFSYDVKMKEKGDIPEGYSVSREKKERFSLILESASTNQTSMYLCASRMAGAVETQYFGPGTRLLVL.

The chain employs TRBV19 and TRBJ2-5; 7 nucleotides match TRBD2. The CDR3 loop spans 13 amino acids. Germline V gene lookup returns CDR1 LNHDA and CDR2 SQIVND (reference sequence). Trimming removed 4 bases from V and 2 bases from J; junction bases left unmatched: 1. The CDR3 DNA sequence: TGTGCCAGTAGTACGGGGGGACAAGAGACCCAGTACTTC. Translated: CASSTGGQETQYF.